These 17 T cell receptor beta chains were sequenced from one sample in a study of T cell responses to AZD1222 COVID-19 vaccine. TCRdb keeps only in-frame clones here, not all; method: immunoSEQ multiplex PCR. Among 160,000 or so clones listed, approximately 88% were seen once. The material sequenced was peripheral blood, taken 28 days after the second AZD1222 dose. Receptors originate from an adult who received the AZD1222 COVID-19 vaccine.

The rearrangement uses TRBV6-6 and TRBJ1-6, with TRBD1 matching 11 bases. Germline V gene sequence: CDR1 MNHNY, CDR2 SVGAGI (reference sequence). V dropped 5 bases and J dropped 0; count of bases not matched to a gene: 9. This CDR3 has 19 residues. CDR3 coding DNA: TGTGCCAGCAGTCACGGACAGGGGGCCACTAGCTCCTATAATTCACCCCTCCACTTT. Translating it yields CASSHGQGATSSYNSPLHF.

The chain links TRBV7-6 to TRBJ2-5; D gene ambiguous. Germline V lookup: CDR1 SGHVS, CDR2 FNYEAQ. CDR3 length: 12 amino acids. Trimming took off 5 bases at V and 1 base at J, with 5 bases between the two ends. CDR3 coding DNA: TGTGCCAGCAGCCCCCTCCAAGAGACCCAGTACTTC. This sequence encodes CASSPLQETQYF.

The chain carries TRBV27 and TRBJ2-1; TRBD2 matches at 14 bases. Losses at the gene ends were 5 bases for V and 8 bases for J; bases not matched to a gene: 8. The CDR3 extends over 16 amino acids. Looked up from germline, CDR1 is MNHEY and CDR2 is SMNVEV (reference sequence). CDR3 coding DNA: TGTGCCAGCAGTCCCCGACTAGCGGGGGGGCCTCATGAGCAGTTCTTC. It translates to CASSPRLAGGPHEQFF.

The CDR3 sequence: CASSQEPQGAGGYTF. Here the CDR3 DNA reads TGCGCCAGCAGCCAGGAACCGCAAGGGGCTGGGGGCTACACCTTC. The chain recombines TRBV4-1 with TRBJ1-2; TRBD1 might be the D (5 bases). The germline CDR1 and CDR2 sequences are MGHRA and YSYEKL. This CDR3 has 15 residues. Trimming stripped 3 bases from V and 8 bases from J, with 19 bases between.

The V gene is TRBV27, the J gene TRBJ1-1; a possible D gene is TRBD1 (5 bases). This CDR3 is 14 amino acids long. From germline, CDR1 is MNHEY and CDR2 SMNVEV (reference sequence). The ends were cut back, 3 bases at V and 4 bases at J, with 12 bases in the middle. The CDR3 loop reads CASSFQGRGTEAFF. The CDR3 bases are TGTGCCAGCAGTTTCCAGGGAAGAGGCACTGAAGCTTTCTTT.

The rearrangement uses TRBV6-4 and TRBJ1-6; TRBD1 matches 8 bases. This CDR3 contains 14 residues. V shed 6 bases and J 9 bases; nucleotides not matched to a gene: 7. In germline, CDR1 is MRHNA, CDR2 SNTAGT. The CDR3 DNA sequence: TGTGCCAGCAGCCAGGACAGGGTGGCTTCACCCCTCCACTTT. The encoded protein is CASSQDRVASPLHF.

This chain connects TRBV7-8 to TRBJ1-5; 7 bases are shared with TRBD1. CDR1 is SGHVS, CDR2 FQNEAQ, per germline. V lost 2 bases to trimming and J lost 5 bases; unmatched junction nucleotides: 9. This CDR3 has 16 amino acids. This CDR3 is CASSLFPGQIHQPQHF. Here the CDR3 DNA reads TGTGCCAGCAGCTTATTCCCGGGACAGATTCATCAGCCCCAGCATTTT.

This clone showed up just once. The chain carries TRBV6-5 and TRBJ2-7, with 9 bases fitting TRBD2. V was pared by 5 bases and J by 1 base, with 6 bases of the junction left unmatched. Germline CDR1 is MNHEY and CDR2 is SVGAGI. The CDR3 is made up of 15 amino acids. The CDR3 sequence is CASSRRGGDSYEQYF. Written as DNA, the CDR3 is TGTGCCAGCAGTCGCCGCGGGGGGGATTCCTACGAGCAGTACTTC.

This chain connects TRBV5-1 to TRBJ1-2; D not resolved. Trimming took 5 bases from V and 2 from J, leaving 13 bases between them. The CDR3 sequence is 14 residues long. Germline loops: CDR1 SGHRS, CDR2 YFSETQ. CDR3 sequence: CASSLDGENYGYTF. CDR3 sequence (DNA): TGCGCCAGCAGTTTAGACGGGGAGAACTATGGCTACACCTTC.

The V call is TRBV7-6, the J call TRBJ2-7; D is perhaps TRBD1 or TRBD2 (6 bases each). V lost 1 base to trimming and J lost 0 bases, with 13 bases between them. The CDR3 is made up of 16 amino acids. Germline CDR1 and CDR2: SGHVS and FNYEAQ. DNA of the CDR3: TGTGCCAGCAGCTTAGGAACGGGGGCCGACTCCTACGAGCAGTACTTC. Amino acids: CASSLGTGADSYEQYF.

The V call is TRBV9, the J call TRBJ2-3; D may correspond to TRBD1 or TRBD2 (5 bases each). CDR1 is SGDLS and CDR2 is YYNGEE in the germline V gene. V lost 5 bases and J lost 0, with 7 bases in between. The CDR3 consists of 13 residues. DNA of the CDR3: TGTGCCAGCAGTCGGGACAGCACAGATACGCAGTATTTT. This codes for CASSRDSTDTQYF.

CDR3 nucleotides: TGTGCCAGCAGCCGCGGGGCTGATTCACCCCTCCACTTT. This codes for CASSRGADSPLHF. This chain links TRBV6-5 with TRBJ1-6; TRBD1 is a possible D gene (5 bases). With 6 bases removed from V and 8 bases from J, the gap between germline ends came to 11 bases. The CDR3 sequence is 13 residues long. CDR1 is MNHEY, CDR2 SVGAGI, per germline.

The CDR3 sequence: CASSAQLARRDEQYF. The CDR3 DNA reads as TGTGCCAGCAGCGCGCAACTAGCCCGGCGGGACGAGCAGTACTTC. J is TRBJ2-7 and V is TRBV7-3; TRBD2 might be the D (6 bases). V shed 5 bases and J shed 5 bases, with 19 bases lying between them. CDR1 SGHTA and CDR2 FQGTGA come from the germline V gene. The CDR3 loop spans 15 amino acids. The entire variable domain, with the rest obtained from reference TRBV7-3 and TRBJ2-7, is as follows: GAGVSQTPSNKVTEKGKYVELRCDPISGHTALYWYRQSLGQGPEFLIYFQGTGAADDSGLPNDRFFAVRPEGSVSTLKIQRTERGDSAVYLCASSAQLARRDEQYFGPGTRLTVT.

The chain carries TRBV29-1 and TRBJ1-5; D is unresolved. Trimming took 4 bases from V and 0 from J, leaving 10 bases between them. CDR1 and CDR2 (germline): SQVTM, ANQGSEA. This CDR3 region has 14 residues. This CDR3 is CSVGALDSNQPQHF. The CDR3 coding sequence is TGCAGCGTTGGGGCACTGGATAGCAATCAGCCCCAGCATTTT.

The J gene is TRBJ2-2, the V gene TRBV18, with D perhaps matching TRBD1 (5 bases). The ends were cut back, 3 bases at V and 3 bases at J, with 8 bases in the middle. Germline loops: CDR1 KGHSH, CDR2 LQKENI. The CDR3 runs 14 residues. This CDR3 is CASSPSRDTGELFF. The DNA for the CDR3 is TGTGCCAGCTCACCGAGCAGGGACACCGGGGAGCTGTTTTTT.

The chain recombines TRBV29-1 with TRBJ2-5; no clear D. V was cut by 3 bases and J by 5 bases, with 1 base left in between. This CDR3 is 9 amino acids long. CDR1 is SQVTM and CDR2 is ANQGSEA in the germline V gene. The CDR3 sequence: CSVEETQYF. The CDR3 DNA reads TGCAGCGTTGAGGAGACCCAGTACTTC. The full variable domain, rest sourced from reference TRBV29-1 and TRBJ2-5, is SAVISQKPSRDICQRGTSLTIQCQVDSQVTMMFWYRQQPGQSLTLIATANQGSEATYESGFVIDKFPISRPNLTFSTLTVSNMSPEDSSIYLCSVEETQYFGPGTRLLVL.

This clone appeared a few times. The gene calls are TRBV6-5 and TRBJ2-7; D unresolved. Germline V lookup: CDR1 MNHEY, CDR2 SVGAGI. The CDR3 is 12 amino acids. V was cut by 7 bases and J by 3 bases, with 10 bases left in between. The CDR3 DNA sequence: TGTGCCAGCACCCAACGGCGCTACGAGCAGTACTTC. This translates into CASTQRRYEQYF.